Presented here are 25 T cell receptor beta chains from one specimen sequenced in a study of Graves' ophthalmopathy and Graves' hyperthyroidism. Using RNA transcripts, the TCR beta CDR3 regions were amplified. The first-round RT-PCR employed HTBI primers together with the Qiagen OneStep RT-PCR kit. A multiplex PCR was then performed as the second round. A single record per CDR3 protein comes from TCRdb applying MiXCR to the multiplex PCR reads. The sample gives about 220,000 distinct CDR3 sequences, 20% to 25% of which show up once; roughly 40% is in the top ten. Sequencing input: peripheral blood. The receptors come from a woman aged 50 to 60 with Graves' ophthalmopathy.

This clonotype was detected ten times or more. The chain employs TRBV18 and TRBJ2-7; TRBD1 is a possible D gene (6 bases). V was cut by 4 bases and J by 2 bases, with 12 bases left in between. The germline V gene has CDR1 KGHSH and CDR2 LQKENI. The CDR3 totals 14 residues. Here the CDR3 reads CASSLAQGAYEQYF. CDR3 nucleotide sequence: TGTGCCAGCTCACTGGCACAGGGAGCCTACGAGCAGTACTTC.

This clonotype was recorded at least ten times. The gene calls are TRBV7-9 and TRBJ2-7, with TRBD2 matching 7 bases. Trimming took 9 bases from V and 3 from J; bases not matched to a gene: 11. CDR1 and CDR2 (germline): SEHNR, FQNEAQ (reference sequence). The CDR3 spans 14 residues. The CDR3 sequence: CARNLGLDYYEQYF. Written as DNA, the CDR3 is TGTGCCAGGAACCTAGGACTAGATTACTACGAGCAGTACTTC.

This clonotype was found many times. The V and J genes are TRBV11-2 and TRBJ2-1; 8 bases agree with TRBD1. This CDR3 is built from 15 residues. Trimming removed 0 bases from V and 5 bases from J; junction bases left unmatched: 3. The V gene's germline CDR1 is SGHAT and CDR2 FQNNGV. The CDR3 reads CASSLDAGGHNEQFF. Written as DNA, the CDR3 is TGTGCCAGCAGCTTAGACGCAGGGGGCCACAATGAGCAGTTCTTC.

This clonotype was seen ten or more times. This chain uses TRBV12-3 or TRBV12-4 with TRBJ2-5; 7 bases fit TRBD1. V lost 5 bases, J lost 4 bases, and 7 bases stayed unmatched. This CDR3 comprises 14 residues. CDR3 sequence reads: CASSIYDRVETQYF. CDR3 nucleotides: TGTGCCAGCAGTATCTACGACAGGGTAGAGACCCAGTACTTC.

This clonotype was detected ten times or more. V usage is TRBV29-1 and J usage is TRBJ2-2; 9 nucleotides line up with TRBD2. Trimming at V came to 3 bases and at J to 6 bases, leaving 8 bases not matched to a gene. CDR1 is SQVTM, CDR2 ANQGSEA, per germline. The CDR3 runs 15 residues. Written as DNA, the CDR3 is TGCAGCGTTGAGGAAGGCGGGAGGGTTCCCGGGGAGCTGTTTTTT. This codes for CSVEEGGRVPGELFF.

The V gene is TRBV5-1, the J gene TRBJ1-2; D possibly corresponds to TRBD1 (5 bases). This CDR3 has 14 residues. The V and J ends lost 2 bases and 4 bases respectively, with 12 bases between them. CDR1 is SGHRS, CDR2 YFSETQ, per germline. The CDR3 DNA follows: TGCGCCAGCAGCTTCCGGGACGGAGGCTATGGCTACACCTTC. Its translation: CASSFRDGGYGYTF.

This clonotype was picked up many times. The V and J genes are TRBV28 and TRBJ2-7, with D unresolved. V lost 7 bases and J 3 bases, leaving 19 bases between the germline ends. Germline values: CDR1 MDHEN, CDR2 SYDVKM. CDR3 length equals 15 residues. CDR3 bases: TGTGCCAGCACCTCGTATGCCATCGCTAACTACGAGCAGTACTTC. Translation gives CASTSYAIANYEQYF.

The V gene is TRBV20-1, the J gene TRBJ2-7; 10 nucleotides agree with TRBD2. J gave up 4 bases and V 4 bases, and 7 bases lay outside the gene matches. Germline V lookup: CDR1 DFQATT, CDR2 SNEGSKA (reference sequence). This CDR3 spans 14 amino acids. CDR3 DNA sequence: TGCAGTGCTATAGCCCTAGCGGGAGCTTACGAGCAGTACTTC. As protein: CSAIALAGAYEQYF.

The chain has TRBV12-3 or TRBV12-4 and TRBJ1-1; a weak D match, TRBD1 (5 bases). The CDR3 is 14 amino acids. Deletions cut 2 bases from V and 8 bases from J, with 15 bases between. This chain's CDR3 is CASSLTQASLEAFF. DNA for the CDR3: TGTGCCAGCAGTTTAACACAGGCCTCGTTGGAAGCTTTCTTT.

This clonotype showed up just a few times. The gene calls are TRBV28 and TRBJ2-7; D gene uncertain. From germline, CDR1 is MDHEN and CDR2 SYDVKM. Trimming stripped 2 bases from V and 4 bases from J, with 9 bases between. The CDR3 consists of 13 residues. CDR3 nucleotide sequence: TGTGCCAGCAGTTTACGCTCCCCTTACGAGCAGTACTTC. This sequence encodes CASSLRSPYEQYF. The whole variable domain, remainder taken from reference TRBV28 and TRBJ2-7, is DVKVTQSSRYLVKRTGEKVFLECVQDMDHENMFWYRQDPGLGLRLIYFSYDVKMKEKGDIPEGYSVSREKKERFSLILESASTNQTSMYLCASSLRSPYEQYFGPGTRLTVT.

This clonotype occurred many times. The gene calls are TRBV19 and TRBJ1-5; tentatively, D is TRBD1 (5 bases). The CDR3 has 16 amino acids. CDR1 and CDR2 from the germline V gene are LNHDA and SQIVND (reference sequence). Between the trimmed V and J ends, which lost 5 bases and 3 bases, there was a span of 17 bases. The CDR3 nucleotides are TGTGCCAGTAGTGCCCCGGGGGGTGATTACAATCAGCCCCAGCATTTT. Its protein is CASSAPGGDYNQPQHF.

V and J are TRBV28 and TRBJ2-7; D is perhaps TRBD2 (5 bases). With 4 bases removed from V and 6 bases from J, the gap between germline ends came to 16 bases. CDR1 is MDHEN and CDR2 is SYDVKM in the germline V gene. The CDR3 has 14 amino acids. Written as DNA, the CDR3 is TGTGCCAGCAGTTCCCATTTTAGGACTCGCGAGCAGTACTTC. Translated: CASSSHFRTREQYF.

Remarks on this clonotype: This clone may be a read error of a much larger clone one base away. The chain combines TRBV6-2 or TRBV6-3 with TRBJ1-1; D is uncertain. The CDR3 length is 13 residues. Germline V gives CDR1 MNHEY, CDR2 SVGEGT. The CDR3 DNA reads TGTGCCAGCAGTTATCGGGTACACACTGAAGCTTGCTTT. Protein: CASSYRVHTEACF.

This clonotype turned up a few times. The V and J genes are TRBV18 and TRBJ1-3; no reliable D call. The CDR3 has 17 amino acids. Germline lookup yields CDR1 KGHSH and CDR2 LQKENI. Deletions cut 1 base from V and 2 bases from J, with 15 bases between. The CDR3 DNA reads as TGTGCCAGCTCACCACTGTTGGACCAGAGCGCTGGAAACACCATATATTTT. This sequence encodes CASSPLLDQSAGNTIYF.

The chain uses TRBV11-2 and TRBJ2-7; possibly TRBD1 for D (7 bases). Trimming pared 9 bases from V and 5 bases from J, leaving 26 bases between. The CDR3 is made up of 16 amino acids. CDR1 is SGHAT and CDR2 is FQNNGV in the germline V gene. The CDR3 loop reads CASSRGVRLSDHEQYF. As DNA, the CDR3 is TGTGCCAGTAGCAGGGGGGTGAGGCTCTCGGACCACGAGCAGTACTTC.

The chain is built from TRBV16 and TRBJ2-5, with 7 bases lining up with TRBD2. The ends lost 0 bases at V and 3 bases at J; junction bases unmatched: 1. From germline, CDR1 is KGHSY and CDR2 FQNENV. This CDR3 has 14 amino acids. The chain's CDR3 is CASSQSAGEETQYF. The CDR3 DNA reads TGTGCCAGCAGCCAATCGGCGGGAGAAGAGACCCAGTACTTC.

As regards this clonotype: One junction end does not reproduce the germline sequence, and a read error may be involved. This sequence joins TRBV6-1 and TRBJ2-3; D may be TRBD2 (5 bases). CDR3 length: 12 residues. Per germline, CDR1 MNHNS and CDR2 SASEGT. The CDR3 DNA sequence: TGTGCCAGCGGTGGGGAGCCAGATGCGCAGTATTTT. Translating gives CASGGEPDAQYF.

This clonotype was detected many times. The gene calls are TRBV24-1 and TRBJ2-2; the D gene is possibly TRBD1 (5 bases). Germline V CDR1 and CDR2: KGHDR, SFDVKD. V was trimmed by 0 bases and J by 4 bases, leaving 14 bases between them. The CDR3 runs to 17 residues. This CDR3 is CATSDLVQGGGTGELFF. CDR3 bases: TGTGCCACCAGTGATTTGGTTCAGGGCGGTGGCACCGGGGAGCTGTTTTTT.

This clonotype was seen only once. The DNA of the CDR3 is TGTGCCACCAGTGATTTGCGTGGCGGGTACTATGGCTACACCTTC. Amino acid sequence: CATSDLRGGYYGYTF. The gene calls are TRBV24-1 and TRBJ1-2; D gene unclear. Germline V lookup: CDR1 KGHDR, CDR2 SFDVKD. V was trimmed by 0 bases and J by 3 bases, leaving 10 bases between them. This CDR3 has 15 amino acids.

This clonotype was observed at least ten times. The chain carries TRBV10-2 and TRBJ1-1; D not certain. The CDR3 spans 13 residues. Trimming took off 7 bases at V and 4 bases at J, with 13 bases between the two ends. The germline gives CDR1 WSHSY, CDR2 SAAADI. As DNA, the CDR3 is TGCGCCAGCACCCAAATAACGGGCACTGAAGCTTTCTTT. This sequence encodes CASTQITGTEAFF.

The J gene is TRBJ2-2, the V gene TRBV12-3 or TRBV12-4; D unclear. CDR3 size: 17 residues. V lost 6 bases, J lost 4 bases, and 21 bases lay in between. This CDR3 reads CASSHLDGHPVTGELFF. CDR3 nucleotide sequence: TGTGCCAGCAGCCACCTAGATGGGCACCCTGTCACCGGGGAGCTGTTTTTT.

This chain uses TRBV19 with TRBJ1-6; D not resolved. This CDR3 contains 16 residues. Germline V lookup: CDR1 LNHDA, CDR2 SQIVND (reference sequence). V dropped 3 bases and J dropped 11 bases, with 20 bases sitting between them. CDR3 DNA: TGTGCCAGTAGTATTGGGCAGCGGATCTCGCGGGCACCCCTCCACTTT. This codes for CASSIGQRISRAPLHF.

This clonotype showed up just a few times. The chain recombines TRBV6-1 with TRBJ2-7; 9 bases line up with TRBD1. Germline lookup yields CDR1 MNHNS and CDR2 SASEGT. V gave up 3 bases and J gave up 3 bases; unmatched junction bases: 3. This CDR3 comprises 14 residues. For the CDR3, the DNA is TGTGCCAGCAGTGATCGACAGGGGGACTACGAGCAGTACTTC. Translating it yields CASSDRQGDYEQYF.

This clonotype was recorded at least ten times. The chain recombines TRBV20-1 with TRBJ1-3, with D unresolved. The V and J ends lost 1 base and 3 bases respectively, with 13 bases between them. Per germline, CDR1 DFQATT and CDR2 SNEGSKA (reference sequence). The CDR3 runs to 15 residues. CDR3 region: CSARGVLQFGNTIYF. DNA of the CDR3: TGCAGTGCTAGAGGGGTTCTGCAATTTGGAAACACCATATATTTT.

The chain carries TRBV24-1 and TRBJ2-2, with 9 bases that match TRBD2. The CDR3 covers 18 residues. The V segment lost 1 base and the J segment 2 bases; nucleotides outside the gene matches: 7. Germline values: CDR1 KGHDR, CDR2 SFDVKD. CDR3 sequence: CATSDLPGLARNTGELFF. CDR3 coding DNA: TGTGCCACCAGTGATTTACCCGGACTAGCGAGAAACACCGGGGAGCTGTTTTTT.